These 17 T cell receptor beta chains were all obtained from the same sample, sequenced in a study of T cells in tumors after PD-1 blockade. Clones were sequenced by immunoSEQ multiplex PCR, and TCRdb holds only the in-frame ones, with some missing. The data contain fewer than 55,000 clones, roughly 80% of them singletons. This specimen consisted of PBMCs, obtained before anti-PD-1 treatment. These TCRs come from a human donor with basal cell carcinoma.

The chain links TRBV30 to TRBJ1-5; TRBD1 matches at 10 bases. V lost 1 base to trimming and J lost 1 base; unmatched junction nucleotides: 1. In germline, CDR1 is GTSNPN, CDR2 SVGIG (reference sequence). The CDR3 is 15 residues long. In DNA form, the CDR3 reads TGTGCCTGGAGTGGGGACAGGGGAAGCAATCAGCCCCAGCATTTT. Translation gives CAWSGDRGSNQPQHF.

The chain recombines TRBV12-5 with TRBJ1-1, with TRBD1 matching 9 bases. Germline-derived CDR1 and CDR2 are LGHNT and FRNRAP. This CDR3 region has 14 residues. V gave up 7 bases and J gave up 5 bases; unmatched junction bases: 8. CDR3 nucleotide sequence: TGTGCTAGTGAACTACAGGGGGCAAGGACTGAAGCTTTCTTT. Amino acid sequence: CASELQGARTEAFF.

V is TRBV19 and J is TRBJ2-1; D is perhaps TRBD1 or TRBD2 (5 bases each). V lost 2 bases, J lost 4 bases, and 15 bases lay in between. Per germline, CDR1 LNHDA and CDR2 SQIVND (reference sequence). There are 16 residues in the CDR3. The CDR3 DNA follows: TGTGCCAGTAGTATACAGCCGGGACCTACATACAATGAGCAGTTCTTC. Translated, it gives CASSIQPGPTYNEQFF.

The gene calls are TRBV30 and TRBJ2-3; perhaps TRBD2 as D (5 bases). Germline V gene data show CDR1 as GTSNPN and CDR2 as SVGIG (reference sequence). Trimming pared 1 base from V and 1 base from J, leaving 9 bases between. This CDR3 contains 14 residues. CDR3: CAWSGYGGTDTQYF. The DNA for the CDR3 is TGTGCCTGGAGTGGTTACGGGGGCACAGATACGCAGTATTTT. Looking up the rest from reference TRBV30 and TRBJ2-3 gives the full variable domain: SQTIHQWPATLVQPVGSPLSLECTVEGTSNPNLYWYRQAAGRGLQLLFYSVGIGQISSEVPQNLSASRPQDRQFILSSKKLLLSDSGFYLCAWSGYGGTDTQYFGPGTRLTVL.

This clone was recorded a few times. The V and J genes are TRBV6-4 and TRBJ1-5, with no clear D. Trimming left V 0 bases short and J 0 bases short, with 6 bases between. This CDR3 is built from 15 residues. The germline V gene encodes CDR1 MRHNA and CDR2 SNTAGT. The CDR3 DNA follows: TGTGCCAGCAGTGACTCGGTAGATAGCAATCAGCCCCAGCATTTT. This translates into CASSDSVDSNQPQHF.

The V gene is TRBV5-4, the J gene TRBJ1-5; D call uncertain. V was cut by 0 bases and J by 11 bases, with 18 bases left in between. The CDR3 length is 15 residues. Germline lookup yields CDR1 SGHNT and CDR2 YYREEE (reference sequence). The CDR3 is CASSLVGQVPSAQHF. CDR3 DNA sequence: TGTGCCAGCAGCTTGGTAGGGCAAGTTCCTTCGGCCCAGCATTTT.

This clone turned up a few times. This chain uses TRBV12-3 or TRBV12-4 with TRBJ1-5, with D hard to call. Trimming stripped 6 bases from V and 8 bases from J, with 11 bases between. The CDR3 is 12 residues long. Here the CDR3 DNA reads TGTGCCAGCAGCCGCCCTCCAGAGCCCCAGCATTTT. Translation gives CASSRPPEPQHF.

This clone was seen only once. The V gene is TRBV7-9, the J gene TRBJ2-1, with 7 bases that match TRBD1. The V and J ends lost 5 bases and 11 bases, in that order; junction bases with no gene match: 9. Germline values: CDR1 SEHNR, CDR2 FQNEAQ (reference sequence). The CDR3 spans 13 residues. The CDR3 is CASSVGTGEKQFF. CDR3 in DNA: TGTGCCAGCAGCGTGGGTACAGGGGAAAAGCAGTTCTTC.

Written as DNA, the CDR3 is TGTGCCAGCAAAACTCAGGTCCCCTACGAGCAGTACTTC. Protein sequence: CASKTQVPYEQYF. The chain employs TRBV5-8 and TRBJ2-7; no clear D. The germline CDR1 and CDR2 sequences are SGHTS and YDEGEE. The CDR3 is made up of 13 amino acids. V dropped 6 bases and J dropped 2 bases, with 12 bases sitting between them. Looking up the rest from reference TRBV5-8 and TRBJ2-7 gives the full variable domain: EAGVTQSPTHLIKTRGQQATLRCSPISGHTSVYWYQQALGLGLQFLLWYDEGEERNRGNFPPRFSGRQFPNYSSELNVNALELEDSALYLCASKTQVPYEQYFGPGTRLTVT.

In its sample, this clone was seen a few times. The rearrangement joins TRBV6-4 to TRBJ1-5, with D unclear. CDR3 length: 13 residues. The V and J ends lost 6 bases and 4 bases respectively, with 10 bases between them. Germline assignment: CDR1 MRHNA and CDR2 SNTAGT. This CDR3 reads CASSPTENQPQHF. The DNA for the CDR3 is TGTGCCAGCAGCCCTACAGAAAATCAGCCCCAGCATTTT.

The chain employs TRBV5-1 and TRBJ1-1; D ambiguous. Trimming left V 6 bases short and J 3 bases short, with 15 bases between. CDR1 and CDR2 (germline): SGHRS, YFSETQ. The CDR3 runs 14 residues. The CDR3 here is CASKARISYTEAFF. CDR3 nucleotide sequence: TGCGCCAGCAAGGCTCGGATCTCGTACACTGAAGCTTTCTTT.

The gene calls are TRBV19 and TRBJ2-7, with a weak D call TRBD2 (6 bases). This CDR3 is built from 15 residues. V was shortened by 6 bases and J by 3 bases, with 18 bases between the two germline ends. CDR1 and CDR2 from the germline V gene are LNHDA and SQIVND (reference sequence). CDR3 DNA: TGTGCCAGTAGAGTGGGTACGGGAGTGTTCTACGAGCAGTACTTC. Its translation: CASRVGTGVFYEQYF.

The chain carries TRBV12-5 and TRBJ2-7; TRBD2 agrees at 8 bases. Germline V gives CDR1 LGHNT, CDR2 FRNRAP. The trim removed 1 base at V and 0 bases at J, leaving 14 bases unmatched. The CDR3 is 19 residues long. This CDR3 reads CASGLAPGEEAGVSYEQYF. CDR3 coding DNA: TGTGCTAGTGGTTTGGCACCGGGGGAGGAAGCGGGGGTCTCCTACGAGCAGTACTTC.

The V call is TRBV4-2, the J call TRBJ2-3, with TRBD2 matching 13 bases. There are 19 residues in the CDR3. Trimming at V came to 2 bases and at J to 0 bases, leaving 8 bases not matched to a gene. Germline-derived CDR1 and CDR2 are LGHNA and YNFKEQ. This CDR3 is CASSQPGTSGTPSTDTQYF. CDR3 bases: TGTGCCAGCAGCCAACCCGGGACTAGCGGGACCCCTAGCACAGATACGCAGTATTTT.

The chain links TRBV7-9 to TRBJ2-3, with 9 positions matching TRBD2. CDR1 and CDR2 from the germline V gene are SEHNR and FQNEAQ (reference sequence). V lost 1 base and J lost 2; bases outside the gene matches: 7. The CDR3 has 17 residues. Here the CDR3 reads CASSLGLGLAYTDTQYF. CDR3 DNA sequence: TGTGCCAGCAGCTTAGGCCTCGGACTAGCGTACACAGATACGCAGTATTTT.

The genes are TRBV6-5 and TRBJ2-3; no clear D gene. The CDR3 is 15 amino acids. Per germline, CDR1 MNHEY and CDR2 SVGAGI. Trimming cost V 10 bases and J 0 bases, with 17 bases left between them. DNA of the CDR3: TGTGCCACCACGCCGGGTGACTCCAGCACAGATACGCAGTATTTT. It is translated as CATTPGDSSTDTQYF.

This chain links TRBV19 with TRBJ2-7, with D perhaps TRBD1 (6 bases). The ends were cut back, 7 bases at V and 0 bases at J, with 13 bases in the middle. CDR1 is LNHDA, CDR2 SQIVND, per germline (reference sequence). This CDR3 has 14 amino acids. The CDR3 nucleotides are TGTGCCAGTAACAGGGATCCGACCTCCTACGAGCAGTACTTC. Translation gives CASNRDPTSYEQYF.